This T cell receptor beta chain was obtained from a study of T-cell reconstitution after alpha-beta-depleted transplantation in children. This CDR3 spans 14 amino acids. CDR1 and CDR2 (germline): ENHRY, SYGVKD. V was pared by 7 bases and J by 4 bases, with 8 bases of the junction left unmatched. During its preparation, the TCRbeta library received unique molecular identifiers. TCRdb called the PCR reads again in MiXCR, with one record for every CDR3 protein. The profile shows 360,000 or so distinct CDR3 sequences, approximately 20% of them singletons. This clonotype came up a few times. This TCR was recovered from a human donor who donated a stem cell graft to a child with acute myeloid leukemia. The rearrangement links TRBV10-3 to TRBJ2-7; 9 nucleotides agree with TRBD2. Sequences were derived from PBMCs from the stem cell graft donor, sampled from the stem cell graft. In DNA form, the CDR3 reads TGTGCCATCACTCAGACTAGCGGCGGGTACGAGCAGTACTTC. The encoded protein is CAITQTSGGYEQYF.